These 5 T cell receptor beta chains were all obtained from the same sample, sequenced in a study of human T cells and chemical hapten exposure (dated by TCRdb to about 2021). Library preparation used RACE. TCRdb lists the instrument as NextSeq 500. In-frame beta chains were kept once TCRdb had trimmed the public reads at Q25 with fastp and called clones with MiXCR. Identical CDR3 proteins give one entry, which carries the most common genes and DNA. In this sample the table shows under 130,000 distinct CDR3 sequences, 9.5% to 11% of which occur a single time. Together, the top ten hold around 3.5% of the sample. Per the publication, the time point label means: patch test 1, 2 weeks after DPC sensitization. According to the study, the label for this sample's treatment or condition signals: therapeutic diphenylcyclopropenone sensitization with weekly scalp DPC. The sample was whole blood, taken in connection with sensitization to the hapten diphenylcyclopropenone (DPC). These receptors all come from a woman aged 40 to 49 with alopecia areata. Some clones in this sample may be carry-over from other donors' samples.

This clonotype has more than one count but fewer than ten. The chain employs TRBV7-2 and TRBJ2-1; D not resolved. Germline-derived CDR1 and CDR2 are SGHTA and FQGNSA. This CDR3 has 13 residues. Deletions cut 1 base from V and 5 bases from J, with 6 bases between. The CDR3: CASSLGANNEQFF. CDR3 DNA: TGTGCCAGCAGCTTAGGGGCAAACAATGAGCAGTTCTTC. Full variable domain (rest looked up from reference TRBV7-2 and TRBJ2-1): GAGVSQSPSNKVTEKGKDVELRCDPISGHTALYWYRQSLGQGLEFLIYFQGNSAPDKSGLPSDRFSAERTGGSVSTLTIQRTQQEDSAVYLCASSLGANNEQFFGPGTRLTVL.

There are a few counts of this clonotype. The rearrangement joins TRBV7-2 to TRBJ2-3; the D gene is possibly TRBD2 (6 bases). V shed 4 bases and J shed 3 bases, with 11 bases lying between them. The CDR3 loop spans 14 amino acids. Germline lookup yields CDR1 SGHTA and CDR2 FQGNSA. This CDR3 reads CASSYGSGTDTQYF. The CDR3 DNA reads TGTGCCAGCAGCTACGGGAGTGGGACAGATACGCAGTATTTT.

This clonotype was seen at least ten times. This chain uses TRBV7-2 with TRBJ2-1; D remains unclear. The CDR3 contains 16 residues. Germline V gene data show CDR1 as SGHTA and CDR2 as FQGNSA. The V and J ends lost 0 bases and 0 bases respectively, with 9 bases between them. The CDR3 DNA sequence: TGTGCCAGCAGCTTAGCGCACGGTAGCTCCTACAATGAGCAGTTCTTC. It is translated as CASSLAHGSSYNEQFF. The complete variable domain, with remaining parts taken from reference TRBV7-2 and TRBJ2-1, reads GAGVSQSPSNKVTEKGKDVELRCDPISGHTALYWYRQSLGQGLEFLIYFQGNSAPDKSGLPSDRFSAERTGGSVSTLTIQRTQQEDSAVYLCASSLAHGSSYNEQFFGPGTRLTVL.

This clonotype has more than one count but fewer than ten. The chain combines TRBV29-1 with TRBJ1-1, with 8 bases matching TRBD1. The germline V gene encodes CDR1 SQVTM and CDR2 ANQGSEA. The CDR3 totals 13 residues. The ends lost 7 bases at V and 5 bases at J; junction bases unmatched: 9. CDR3 protein: CSETTGGGTEAFF. CDR3 DNA: TGCAGCGAAACCACAGGGGGGGGGACTGAAGCTTTCTTT.

V gene TRBV27 combines with J gene TRBJ1-2; weak D call: TRBD1 (6 bases). Trimming pared 2 bases from V and 2 bases from J, leaving 12 bases between. Germline V lookup: CDR1 MNHEY, CDR2 SMNVEV (reference sequence). The CDR3 is 15 residues long. The CDR3 DNA reads TGTGCCAGCAGTTTACTAGGCGACAGGAACTATGGCTACACCTTC. Amino acids: CASSLLGDRNYGYTF.